This TCR beta chain emerged from a study of chemoradiotherapy in HPV16-positive cancers. The germline V gene encodes CDR1 SGHNT and CDR2 YYREEE (reference sequence). The CDR3 covers 13 residues. The V end was cut by 4 bases, the J end by 8 bases, with 15 bases between. Measured with immunoSEQ multiplex PCR; TCRdb has only the in-frame clones, and not every one. The sample has about 10,000 clones, more than 70% seen once. Repeated repertoire sampling spanned the course of chemoradiotherapy. This receptor was taken from a human donor with HPV-associated anogenital cancer. Specimen: blood, collected from a patient who underwent chemoradiotherapy. V usage is TRBV5-4 and J usage is TRBJ1-2; TRBD1 might be the D (6 bases). DNA of the CDR3: TGTGCCAGCAGCGGGCGGGGGGCTGGAGGCTACACCTTC. Translated: CASSGRGAGGYTF.